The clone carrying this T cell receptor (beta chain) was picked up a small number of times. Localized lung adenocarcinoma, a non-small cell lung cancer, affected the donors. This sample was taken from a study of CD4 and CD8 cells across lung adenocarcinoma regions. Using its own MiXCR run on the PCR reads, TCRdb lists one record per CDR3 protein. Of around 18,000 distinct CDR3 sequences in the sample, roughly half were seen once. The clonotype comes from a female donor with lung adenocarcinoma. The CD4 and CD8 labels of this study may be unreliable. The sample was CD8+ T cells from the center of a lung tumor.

The CDR3 sequence is CASADGQPSTNEKLFF. CDR3 nucleotides: TGTGCCAGCGCGGACGGACAGCCCTCAACTAATGAAAAACTGTTTTTT. This chain connects TRBV27 to TRBJ1-4; D might be TRBD1 (6 bases). The CDR3 totals 16 residues. Trimming removed 8 bases from V and 0 bases from J, with 16 bases in between. The germline gives CDR1 MNHEY, CDR2 SMNVEV (reference sequence). The full variable domain, with the rest looked up from reference TRBV27 and TRBJ1-4, is EAQVTQNPRYLITVTGKKLTVTCSQNMNHEYMSWYRQDPGLGLRQIYYSMNVEVTDKGDVPEGYKVSRKEKRNFPLILESPSPNQTSLYFCASADGQPSTNEKLFFGSGTQLSVL.